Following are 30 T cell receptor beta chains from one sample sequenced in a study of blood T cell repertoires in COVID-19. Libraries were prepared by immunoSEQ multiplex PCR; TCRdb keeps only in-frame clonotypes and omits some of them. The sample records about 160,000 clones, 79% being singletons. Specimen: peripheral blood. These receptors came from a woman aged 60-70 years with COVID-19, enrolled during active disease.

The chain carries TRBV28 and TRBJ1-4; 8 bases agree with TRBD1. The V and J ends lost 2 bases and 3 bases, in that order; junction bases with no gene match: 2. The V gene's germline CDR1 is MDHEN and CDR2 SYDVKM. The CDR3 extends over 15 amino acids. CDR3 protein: CASSLMTGANEKLFF. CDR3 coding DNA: TGTGCCAGCAGTTTAATGACAGGGGCTAATGAAAAACTGTTTTTT.

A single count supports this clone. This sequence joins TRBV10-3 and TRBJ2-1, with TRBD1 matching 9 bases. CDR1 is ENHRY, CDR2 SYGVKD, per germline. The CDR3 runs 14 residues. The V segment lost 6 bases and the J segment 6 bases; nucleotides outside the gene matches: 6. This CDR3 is CAIRSGTGSNEQFF. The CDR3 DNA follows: TGTGCCATCAGGTCCGGGACAGGGTCCAATGAGCAGTTCTTC.

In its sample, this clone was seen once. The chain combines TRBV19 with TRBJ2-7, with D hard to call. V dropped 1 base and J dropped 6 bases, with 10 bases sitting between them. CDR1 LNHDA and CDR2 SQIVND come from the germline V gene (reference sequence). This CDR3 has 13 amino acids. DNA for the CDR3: TGTGCCAGTAGTATAGGCCAGAATACCGAGCAGTACTTC. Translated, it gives CASSIGQNTEQYF.

The DNA of the CDR3 is TGTGCCAGCAGCGTGGGCTGGGGCCCCAATACGCAGTATTTT. Protein sequence: CASSVGWGPNTQYF. This chain uses TRBV9 with TRBJ2-3; a weak D match, TRBD1 (5 bases). Germline values: CDR1 SGDLS, CDR2 YYNGEE. This CDR3 has 14 amino acids. V shed 2 bases and J shed 7 bases, with 14 bases lying between them.

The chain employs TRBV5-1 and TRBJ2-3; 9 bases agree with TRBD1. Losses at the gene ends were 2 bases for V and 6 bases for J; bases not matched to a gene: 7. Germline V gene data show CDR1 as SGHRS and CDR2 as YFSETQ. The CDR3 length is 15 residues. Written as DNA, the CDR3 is TGCGCCAGCAGCTTACCGGGACAGGGAGTGGATACGCAGTATTTT. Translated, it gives CASSLPGQGVDTQYF.

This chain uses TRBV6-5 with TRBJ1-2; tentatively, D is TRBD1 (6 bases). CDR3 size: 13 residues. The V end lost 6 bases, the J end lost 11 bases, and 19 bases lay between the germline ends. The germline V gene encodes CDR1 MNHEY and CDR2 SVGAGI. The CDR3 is CASRARGHLGYTF. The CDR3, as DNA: TGTGCCAGCAGAGCCAGGGGCCACCTGGGTTACACCTTC.

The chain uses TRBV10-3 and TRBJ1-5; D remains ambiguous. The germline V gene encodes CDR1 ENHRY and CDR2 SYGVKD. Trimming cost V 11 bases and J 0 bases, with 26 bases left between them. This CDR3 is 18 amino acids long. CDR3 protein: CASPFPPALTYSNQPQHF. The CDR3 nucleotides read TGTGCCTCTCCATTCCCCCCAGCGCTAACTTATAGCAATCAGCCCCAGCATTTT.

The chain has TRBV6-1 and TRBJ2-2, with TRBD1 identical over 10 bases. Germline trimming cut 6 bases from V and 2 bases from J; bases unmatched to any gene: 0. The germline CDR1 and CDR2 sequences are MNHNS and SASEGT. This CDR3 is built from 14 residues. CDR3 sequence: CASRTGGNTGELFF. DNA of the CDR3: TGTGCCAGCAGGACAGGGGGCAACACCGGGGAGCTGTTTTTT.

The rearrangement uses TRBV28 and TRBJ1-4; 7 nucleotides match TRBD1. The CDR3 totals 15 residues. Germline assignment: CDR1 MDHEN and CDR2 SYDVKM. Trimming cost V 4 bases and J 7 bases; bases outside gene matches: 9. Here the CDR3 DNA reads TGTGCCAGCAGTTCCACAGGGGAAAGGGCTGAAAAACTGTTTTTT. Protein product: CASSSTGERAEKLFF.

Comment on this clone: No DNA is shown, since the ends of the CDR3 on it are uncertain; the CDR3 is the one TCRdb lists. The CDR3 region is CASSFGEGAKKYV. The J gene is TRBJ2-7, the V gene TRBV7-9; TRBD2 reflects the table's D call only, with no check against the DNA. The CDR3 is 13 amino acids in total, end residues counted. Germline V gene lookup returns CDR1 SEHNR and CDR2 FQNEAQ (reference sequence).

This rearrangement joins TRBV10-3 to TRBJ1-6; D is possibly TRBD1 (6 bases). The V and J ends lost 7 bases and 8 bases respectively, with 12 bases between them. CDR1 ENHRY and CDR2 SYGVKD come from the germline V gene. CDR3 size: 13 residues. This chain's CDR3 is CAITGGADSPLHF. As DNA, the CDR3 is TGTGCCATCACTGGGGGGGCAGATTCACCCCTCCACTTT.

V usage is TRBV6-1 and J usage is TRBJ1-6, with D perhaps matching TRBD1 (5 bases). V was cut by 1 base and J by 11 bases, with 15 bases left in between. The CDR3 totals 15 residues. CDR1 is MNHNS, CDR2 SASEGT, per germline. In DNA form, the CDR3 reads TGTGCCAGCAGTGAAGTGGGGACTCCGGTGGCACCCCTCCACTTT. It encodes CASSEVGTPVAPLHF.

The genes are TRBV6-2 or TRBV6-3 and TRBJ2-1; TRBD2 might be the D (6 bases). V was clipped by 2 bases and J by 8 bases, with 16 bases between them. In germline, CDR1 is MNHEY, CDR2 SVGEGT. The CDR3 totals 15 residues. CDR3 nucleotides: TGTGCCAGCAGTTACGCGGCAGGAGGGATCGATGAGCAGTTCTTC. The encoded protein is CASSYAAGGIDEQFF.

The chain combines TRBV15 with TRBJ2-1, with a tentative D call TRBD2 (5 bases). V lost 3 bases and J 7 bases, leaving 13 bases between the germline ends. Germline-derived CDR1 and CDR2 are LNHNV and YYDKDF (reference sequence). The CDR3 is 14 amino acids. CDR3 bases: TGTGCCACCAGCAGGGAGACTACTTCGAATGAGCAGTTCTTC. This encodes CATSRETTSNEQFF.

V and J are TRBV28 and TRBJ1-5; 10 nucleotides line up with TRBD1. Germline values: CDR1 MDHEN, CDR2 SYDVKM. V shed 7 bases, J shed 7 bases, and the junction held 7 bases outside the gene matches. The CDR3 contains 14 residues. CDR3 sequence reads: CASIMTGGRQPQHF. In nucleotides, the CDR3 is TGTGCCAGCATCATGACAGGGGGCAGGCAGCCCCAGCATTTT.

CDR3 nucleotides: TGTGCCAGCAGTTTGGGGCAGGGGACAGATACGCAGTATTTT. Protein product: CASSLGQGTDTQYF. This chain joins TRBV28 and TRBJ2-3, with TRBD1 as a possible D gene (6 bases). The CDR3 length is 14 residues. Trimming took 3 bases from V and 3 from J, leaving 10 bases between them. Germline V gene data show CDR1 as MDHEN and CDR2 as SYDVKM.

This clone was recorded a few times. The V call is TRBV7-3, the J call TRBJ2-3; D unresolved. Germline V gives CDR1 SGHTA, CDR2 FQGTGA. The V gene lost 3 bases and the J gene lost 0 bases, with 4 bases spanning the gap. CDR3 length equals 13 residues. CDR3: CASSFSSTDTQYF. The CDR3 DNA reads TGTGCCAGCAGCTTTAGCAGCACAGATACGCAGTATTTT.

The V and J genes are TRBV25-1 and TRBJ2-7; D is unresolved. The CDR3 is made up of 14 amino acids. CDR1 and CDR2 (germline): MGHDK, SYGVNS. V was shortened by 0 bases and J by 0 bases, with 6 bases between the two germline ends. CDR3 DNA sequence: TGTGCCAGCAGTGAATACGGCGGCTCCTACGAGCAGTACTTC. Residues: CASSEYGGSYEQYF.

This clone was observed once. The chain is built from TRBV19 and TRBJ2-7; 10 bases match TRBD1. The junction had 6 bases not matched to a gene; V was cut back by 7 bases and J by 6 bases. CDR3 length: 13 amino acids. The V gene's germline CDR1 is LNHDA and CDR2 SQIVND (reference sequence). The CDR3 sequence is CASTGQGMGEQYF. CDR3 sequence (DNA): TGTGCCAGTACGGGACAGGGGATGGGCGAGCAGTACTTC.

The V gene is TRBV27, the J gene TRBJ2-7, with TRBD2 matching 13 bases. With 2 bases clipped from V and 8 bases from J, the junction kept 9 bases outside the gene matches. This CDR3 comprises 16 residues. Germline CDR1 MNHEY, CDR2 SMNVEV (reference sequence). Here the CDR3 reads CASSLVLAGGSGQQYF. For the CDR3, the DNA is TGTGCCAGCAGTTTAGTACTAGCGGGAGGGTCCGGACAGCAGTACTTC.

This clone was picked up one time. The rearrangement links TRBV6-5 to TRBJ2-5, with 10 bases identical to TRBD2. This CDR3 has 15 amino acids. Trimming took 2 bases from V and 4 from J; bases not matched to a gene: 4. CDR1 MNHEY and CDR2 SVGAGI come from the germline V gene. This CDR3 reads CASSYTASGGETQYF. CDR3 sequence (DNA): TGTGCCAGCAGTTACACTGCTAGCGGGGGAGAGACCCAGTACTTC.

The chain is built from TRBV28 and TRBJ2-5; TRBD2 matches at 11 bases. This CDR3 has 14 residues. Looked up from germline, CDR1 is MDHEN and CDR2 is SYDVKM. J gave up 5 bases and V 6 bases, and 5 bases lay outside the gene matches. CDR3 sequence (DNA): TGTGCCAGCAGACTAGCGGGAGCAGGGGAGACCCAGTACTTC. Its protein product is CASRLAGAGETQYF. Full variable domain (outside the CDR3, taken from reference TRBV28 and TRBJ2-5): DVKVTQSSRYLVKRTGEKVFLECVQDMDHENMFWYRQDPGLGLRLIYFSYDVKMKEKGDIPEGYSVSREKKERFSLILESASTNQTSMYLCASRLAGAGETQYFGPGTRLLVL.

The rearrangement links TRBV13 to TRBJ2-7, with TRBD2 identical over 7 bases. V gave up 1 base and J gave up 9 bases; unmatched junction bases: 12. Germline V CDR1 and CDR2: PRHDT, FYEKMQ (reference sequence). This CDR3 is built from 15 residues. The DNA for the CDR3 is TGTGCCAGCAGCTTAGATCACAGGCGGTCGGGGGGGCAGTACTTC. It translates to CASSLDHRRSGGQYF.

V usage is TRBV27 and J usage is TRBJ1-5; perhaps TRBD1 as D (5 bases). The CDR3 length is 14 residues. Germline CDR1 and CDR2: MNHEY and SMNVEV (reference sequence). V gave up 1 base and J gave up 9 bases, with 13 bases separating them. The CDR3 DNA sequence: TGTGCCAGCAGTTTATGGGGTGGGGGGAGGCCCCAGCATTTT. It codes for CASSLWGGGRPQHF.

DNA of the CDR3: TGTGCCAGCAGCCCATGGAGGGGAGGTACCTACAATGAGCAGTTCTTC. Protein sequence: CASSPWRGGTYNEQFF. The chain employs TRBV28 and TRBJ2-1, with D perhaps TRBD2 (6 bases). Trimming removed 6 bases from V and 2 bases from J, with 17 bases in between. The germline V gene has CDR1 MDHEN and CDR2 SYDVKM. The CDR3 contains 16 residues.

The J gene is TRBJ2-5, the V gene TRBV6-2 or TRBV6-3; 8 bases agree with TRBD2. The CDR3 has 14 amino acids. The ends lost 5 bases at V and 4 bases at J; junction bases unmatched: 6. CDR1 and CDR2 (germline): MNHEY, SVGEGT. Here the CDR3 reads CASSISGVGETQYF. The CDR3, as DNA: TGTGCCAGCAGTATTAGCGGGGTGGGAGAGACCCAGTACTTC.

CDR3 DNA: TGTGCCAGCAGCTTTAGCGGGAAGCAGACAGATACGCAGTATTTT. Its protein product is CASSFSGKQTDTQYF. The chain joins TRBV7-2 to TRBJ2-3, with 8 bases that match TRBD2. Germline CDR1 reads SGHTA; CDR2 reads FQGNSA. Trimming removed 3 bases from V and 3 bases from J; junction bases left unmatched: 5. The CDR3 runs to 15 residues.

CDR3 sequence (DNA): TGTGCCAGCAGTTTCCTCTCCTACAATGAGCAGTTCTTC. As protein: CASSFLSYNEQFF. The J gene is TRBJ2-1, the V gene TRBV27, with unresolved D. The CDR3 contains 13 residues. The germline V and J ends were trimmed by 3 bases and 0 bases, with 3 bases remaining between them. Germline loops: CDR1 MNHEY, CDR2 SMNVEV (reference sequence).

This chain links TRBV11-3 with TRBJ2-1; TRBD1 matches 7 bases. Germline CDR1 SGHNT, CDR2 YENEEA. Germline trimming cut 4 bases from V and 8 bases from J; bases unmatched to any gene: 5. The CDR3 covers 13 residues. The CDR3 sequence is CASSSTGLHEQFF. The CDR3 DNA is TGTGCCAGCAGCTCGACAGGGTTACATGAGCAGTTCTTC. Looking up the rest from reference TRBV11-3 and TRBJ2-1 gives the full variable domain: EAGVVQSPRYKIIEKKQPVAFWCNPISGHNTLYWYLQNLGQGPELLIRYENEEAVDDSQLPKDRFSAERLKGVDSTLKIQPAELGDSAVYLCASSSTGLHEQFFGPGTRLTVL.

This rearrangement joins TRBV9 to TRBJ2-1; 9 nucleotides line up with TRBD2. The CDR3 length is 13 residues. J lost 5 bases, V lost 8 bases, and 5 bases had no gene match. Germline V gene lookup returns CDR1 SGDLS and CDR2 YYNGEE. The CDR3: CASGTSRHNEQFF. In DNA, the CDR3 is TGTGCCAGTGGGACTAGCAGACACAATGAGCAGTTCTTC. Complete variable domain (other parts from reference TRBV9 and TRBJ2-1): DSGVTQTPKHLITATGQRVTLRCSPRSGDLSVYWYQQSLDQGLQFLIQYYNGEERAKGNILERFSAQQFPDLHSELNLSSLELGDSALYFCASGTSRHNEQFFGPGTRLTVL.